The 5 T cell receptor beta chains below come from one sample, sequenced in a study of metastatic and nonmetastatic thyroid tumors. TCRdb re-analyzed the PCR reads using MiXCR. The data contain tens of thousands of clones, 12% of them singletons. Thyroid surgery was preceded by no treatment in any patient. Sequencing used blood. The source is a male donor with papillary thyroid cancer or a benign thyroid nodule (not recorded which). Some clones in this sample may be carry-over from other donors' samples.

A single count supports this clone. The chain links TRBV5-1 to TRBJ2-7, with 11 nucleotides matching TRBD2. V lost 4 bases, J lost 3 bases, and 9 bases stayed unmatched. The CDR3 covers 16 residues. Germline loops: CDR1 SGHRS, CDR2 YFSETQ. In DNA, the CDR3 is TGCGCCAGCAGCATCGCCGGGACTAGCGGCGGCTACGAGCAGTACTTC. It translates to CASSIAGTSGGYEQYF.

The chain is built from TRBV19 and TRBJ2-2; D may match TRBD1 or TRBD2 (5 bases each). CDR3 size: 16 residues. Germline CDR1 and CDR2: LNHDA and SQIVND (reference sequence). Deletions cut 5 bases from V and 4 bases from J, with 17 bases between. As DNA, the CDR3 is TGTGCCAGTAGTTTCAGGGCCCGAGGGTCCACCGGGGAGCTGTTTTTT. Its translation is CASSFRARGSTGELFF.

The sample holds many counts of this clone. The chain links TRBV5-1 to TRBJ2-1; 7 bases match TRBD2. Germline V CDR1 and CDR2: SGHRS, YFSETQ. This CDR3 is 16 amino acids long. V was pared by 3 bases and J by 5 bases, with 11 bases of the junction left unmatched. The DNA for the CDR3 is TGCGCCAGCAGCTCCTGGACTAGGGCCTTGGACAATGAGCAGTTCTTC. Its protein product is CASSSWTRALDNEQFF.

V gene TRBV6-1 combines with J gene TRBJ2-2; D possibly corresponds to TRBD1 (6 bases). V lost 7 bases and J lost 3, with 15 bases in between. From germline, CDR1 is MNHNS and CDR2 SASEGT. This CDR3 spans 15 amino acids. The CDR3, as DNA: TGTGCCAGCACTCGTTTCTCAGGGGACACCGGGGAGCTGTTTTTT. Residues: CASTRFSGDTGELFF.

The J gene is TRBJ1-6, the V gene TRBV5-6; no firm D call. Deletions cut 4 bases from V and 10 bases from J, with 15 bases between. The CDR3 covers 14 residues. The germline V gene has CDR1 SGHDT and CDR2 YYEEEE. DNA of the CDR3: TGTGCCAGCAGCCCCCGAGGTCTTGCGTCACCCCTCCACTTT. It encodes CASSPRGLASPLHF.